A selection of T cell receptor beta chains follows, all from one sample in a study of shared clonotypes between healthy human individuals. Sequenced by immunoSEQ multiplex PCR; TCRdb stores in-frame clones only, minus some. The sample lists some 2,500,000 clones; 80% to 95% were seen once. Sequenced: naive CD4+ T cells from PBMCs. The source is a man younger than 30 in good health. Some clones in this sample may be carry-over from other donors' samples. Both conserved end residues are part of each CDR3. D genes are given only for firm matches. Size values are once, few and many counts, or a class for expanded clones, and some rows have none.

J gene,D gene,V gene,CDR3 length,clone size,CDR3 protein,CDR3 DNA
TRBJ2-7,NA,TRBV7-2,14,NA,CASSLGLSSYEQYF,TGTGCCAGCAGCTTGGGACTGTCCTCCTACGAGCAGTACTTC
TRBJ2-1,NA,TRBV7-2,11,NA,CASSTYNEQFF,TGTGCCAGCAGCACCTACAATGAGCAGTTCTTC
TRBJ2-1,NA,TRBV30,16,NA,CACGTQGPSSYNEQFF,TGTGCCTGCGGGACCCAGGGCCCGAGCTCCTACAATGAGCAGTTCTTC
TRBJ2-7,TRBD1,TRBV28,15,NA,CASSSPGQGLYEQYF,TGTGCCAGCAGTTCACCGGGACAGGGTCTATACGAGCAGTACTTC
TRBJ1-1,TRBD1,TRBV4-1,22,NA,CASSQDMGRGPARPHKNTEAFF,TGCGCCAGCAGCCAAGATATGGGCAGGGGGCCGGCGAGGCCGCATAAGAACACTGAAGCTTTCTTT
TRBJ2-2,TRBD2,TRBV5-1,15,NA,CASSLGLAGTGELFF,TGCGCCAGCAGCTTGGGACTAGCGGGAACCGGGGAGCTGTTTTTT
TRBJ1-4,TRBD1,TRBV25-1,13,NA,CASSGTGREKLFF,TGTGCCAGCAGTGGGACAGGTAGAGAAAAACTGTTTTTT
TRBJ2-2,NA,TRBV28,15,NA,CASSLLGGQAGELFF,TGTGCCAGCAGTTTATTGGGGGGCCAGGCCGGGGAGCTGTTTTTT
TRBJ2-7,TRBD1,TRBV15,15,NA,CATSRPGQGSYEQYF,TGTGCCACCAGCCGCCCGGGACAGGGATCCTACGAGCAGTACTTC
TRBJ1-1,TRBD1,TRBV10-3,15,NA,CAISSGTGGLTEAFF,TGTGCCATCAGTTCCGGGACAGGGGGATTAACTGAAGCTTTCTTT
TRBJ1-5,TRBD1,TRBV28,13,NA,CASSFRTGQAQHF,TGTGCCAGCAGTTTTAGGACAGGGCAGGCCCAGCATTTT
TRBJ2-4,TRBD2,TRBV28,22,NA,CASSFDSGRWSPTLRSKNIQYF,TGTGCCAGCAGTTTTGATAGCGGGAGGTGGTCCCCAACATTAAGGTCTAAAAACATTCAGTACTTC
TRBJ2-7,TRBD2,TRBV6-5,16,NA,CASSYSMASGRNEQYF,TGTGCCAGCAGTTACTCGATGGCTAGCGGGAGGAACGAGCAGTACTTC
TRBJ2-4,NA,TRBV7-9,14,NA,CASSLKGQGNIQYF,TGTGCCAGCAGCTTAAAGGGCCAGGGGAACATTCAGTACTTC
TRBJ1-1,NA,TRBV11-1,14,NA,CASSPMVGLPEAFF,TGTGCCAGCAGCCCAATGGTTGGGTTACCTGAAGCTTTCTTT
TRBJ1-1,NA,TRBV7-3,16,NA,CASSITGTIMNTEAFF,TGTGCCAGCAGCATCACCGGGACAATCATGAACACTGAAGCTTTCTTT
TRBJ2-3,TRBD2,TRBV6-4,13,NA,CASGTSGTDTQYF,TGTGCCAGCGGGACTAGCGGCACAGATACGCAGTATTTT
TRBJ2-7,TRBD1,TRBV5-1,15,once,CASSLGQGGLYEQYF,TGCGCCAGCAGCTTGGGACAGGGGGGTCTTTACGAGCAGTACTTC
TRBJ1-2,NA,TRBV15,18,once,CATSRESPRDTREDGYTF,TGTGCCACCAGCAGAGAGAGTCCCCGGGACACCCGGGAAGATGGCTACACCTTC
TRBJ1-2,TRBD1,TRBV6-6,16,NA,CASSYQLLDRGYGYTF,TGTGCCAGCAGTTACCAACTCCTCGACAGGGGTTATGGCTACACCTTC
TRBJ1-1,TRBD1,TRBV5-1,15,NA,CASSAETTGGTEAFF,TGCGCCAGCAGCGCGGAAACAACAGGGGGCACTGAAGCTTTCTTT
TRBJ1-1,NA,TRBV30,12,few,CAWSPQATEAFF,TGTGCCTGGAGTCCCCAGGCCACTGAAGCTTTCTTT